What follows is one T cell receptor (beta chain) and its context. Its antigen is not identified. The sample comes from a study of cytomegalovirus exposure and HLA in healthy donors. Overall study findings and caveats: A later analysis associated under 20,000 TCR beta sequences with HLA alleles at a 0.05 false discovery rate. Several of the most significant clusters appeared linked to common viral pathogens, based on a later analysis. Later on, a genetic analysis was performed. It linked a missense variant in DCLRE1C with V- and J-gene trimming of TCR beta. Associated with cytomegalovirus, according to the listing, were 150 to 200 TCR beta chains.

The PCR ran on 60 Vbeta and 13 Jbeta primers. Here immunoSEQ multiplex PCR was the method, and the copy in TCRdb shows in-frame clones only, minus some. The sample has some 140,000 clones, roughly 70% seen once. Germline V gives CDR1 SGHVS, CDR2 FNYEAQ. The CDR3 runs to 14 residues. V shed 3 bases and J 6 bases; nucleotides not matched to a gene: 7. V is TRBV7-6 and J is TRBJ1-1; 7 nucleotides agree with TRBD1. The TCR sequence derives from a man aged 25 to 45 in good health and CMV-seronegative. Sequenced input: PBMCs. The CDR3 DNA reads as TGTGCCAGCAGCTTGACAGGGAGTAGCGCTGAAGCTTTCTTT. This translates into CASSLTGSSAEAFF.